This T cell receptor (beta chain) is from a study of T cells in women clearing cervical HPV infection. Only in-frame clones appear in the TCRdb table, and some are missing; sequencing was by immunoSEQ multiplex PCR. The sample spans 31,000 or so clones; the ten largest clones claim under 4%. This sequence originates from a woman between 18 and 70 years old with a cervical HPV16 infection that either progressed to CIN3+ or cleared (not recorded which). Sequenced input: blood buffy coat.

CDR3 in amino acids: CASSRGLSTDTQYF. The part of the CDR3 DNA that was read is TGTGCCAGCAGCCGCGGACTGAGCACAGATACG. The chain uses TRBV14 and TRBJ2-3, with TRBD2 as a possible D gene (5 bases). The CDR3 is cut off 3 residues early in the read; its end comes from the germline J gene. Per the germline V gene, CDR1 is SGHDN and CDR2 is FVKESK. The CDR3 is 14 amino acids. Trimming shortened V by 4 bases and J by 0 bases, and 8 bases separated the two germline ends.